This T cell receptor beta chain was found in a study of T-cell reconstitution after alpha-beta-depleted transplantation in children (dated by TCRdb to 2016 to 2017). Broadly, across the study: Using TCR repertoire profiling, the study quantitatively followed how T-cell immune reconstitution unfolded in children after TCRalphabeta/CD19-depleted allogeneic hematopoietic cell transplantation.

V is pruned by 2 bases and J by 2 bases, leaving 2 bases of the junction without a gene match. From its cysteine to its phenylalanine, the CDR3 spans 15 amino acids. CDR3 DNA only is kept here, 45 bases in frame from base 1. Sequences KGHDR (CDR1) and SFDVKD (CDR2) are obtained from the germline V gene. What this sample's treatment or condition label stands for: allogeneic hematopoietic cell transplantation with graft depleted of TCRalphabeta T cells and CD19 B cells. The transplant recipients were children given TCRalphabeta/CD19-depleted allogeneic hematopoietic cell grafts. Libraries were built with PCR. The sequencing machine was an Illumina HiSeq 2500. Molecular barcoding was employed in the preparation of TCR libraries, with unique molecular identifiers being used to normalize TCRbeta repertoire quantification. TCRdb applied fastp at Q25 and MiXCR to the public reads, then kept only in-frame beta chains. Entries that share a CDR3 protein sequence are merged under the most common genes and DNA. For this sample there are around 800,000 distinct CDR3 sequences; about 16% appear just once. The ten largest clones represent roughly 5% of the sample.

Comments on this clonotype: No antigen is known for it. No quality values exist for individual bases; no much larger clone is one base distant.

The paper as a whole reports these results and caveats: Apparently early alphabetaT-cell count recovery about two months after transplant reportedly relied on only several hundred rapidly expanded clones derived from non-depleted graft cells. Over subsequent months, a decline in hyperexpanded clone frequencies was noted, and after one year, T-cell counts and TCRbeta diversity were mostly ascribed to newly produced T cells. In some patients, the high TCRbeta diversity seen at day 60 was put down to recipient T cells and intrathymic progenitors that had survived conditioning.

This clonotype originated in a male patient under 18 who had a stem cell transplant for acute lymphoblastic leukemia, so the T cells may come from the graft donor. The sequenced sample was PBMCs, mostly from graft donor cells, obtained 360 days after TCRalphabeta/CD19-depleted stem cell transplant. The V gene is TRBV24-1 and the J gene is TRBJ2-3; 8 bases in the junction line up with TRBD1. The DNA sequence is TGTGCCACCAGTGATTGGACAGGGAACACAGATACGCAGTATTTT. It is translated as CATSDWTGNTDTQYF.